This TCR beta chain was captured in a study of CD8+ T cells in alopecia areata. At the level of the study: A regimen of oral tofacitinib, 5 to 10 mg twice daily, was given to treated patients. Tofacitinib continued for 6 to 18 months and was then withheld for 6 months. Findings of the study overall: Across lesional scalp, and particularly alopecia totalis/universalis, clonality surpassed that of normal scalp.

Treatment: oral pan-JAK inhibitor, 5-10 mg twice daily. The sequencing template was cDNA reverse transcribed from extracted RNA. Method: immunoSEQ multiplex PCR; TCRdb's copy keeps in-frame clones and lacks some. The profile covers under 350,000 clones, with 58% appearing a single time and over 1.5% taken by the ten largest. Germline CDR1 GTSNPN, CDR2 SVGIG (reference sequence). With V trimmed by 5 bases and J by 8 bases, 8 bases remained unmatched. CDR3 length: 12 amino acids. As regards this clone: Antigen unknown.

The rearrangement links TRBV30 to TRBJ1-2; 7 bases match TRBD1. The sequencing here drew on CD4+ T cells sorted from blood, taken at week 24, from a patient treated with tofacitinib. The sequence came from a human donor with alopecia areata. Here the CDR3 DNA reads TGTGCCTGGCGAGACAGGGTTGGCGGCTACACCTTC. Protein sequence: CAWRDRVGGYTF.